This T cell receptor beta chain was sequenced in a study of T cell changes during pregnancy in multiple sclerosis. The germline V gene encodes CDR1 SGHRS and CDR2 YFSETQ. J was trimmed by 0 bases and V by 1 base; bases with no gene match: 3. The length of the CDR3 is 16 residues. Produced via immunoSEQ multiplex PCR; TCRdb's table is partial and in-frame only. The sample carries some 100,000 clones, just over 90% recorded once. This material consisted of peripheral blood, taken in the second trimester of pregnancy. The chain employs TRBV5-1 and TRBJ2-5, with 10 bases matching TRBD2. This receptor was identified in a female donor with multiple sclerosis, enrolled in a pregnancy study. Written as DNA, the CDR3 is TGCGCCAGCAGCTTGCCTACTAGCGGGAACCAAGAGACCCAGTACTTC. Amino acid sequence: CASSLPTSGNQETQYF.